One and the same sample provided the 10 T cell receptor beta chains below, sequenced in a study of blood T cells in healthy people across ages. Using a J-beta primer mix together with a sample-barcoded 5' primer, a second PCR was run for about 6 to 11 cycles. TCRdb ran MiXCR on the 5' RACE reads and lists one entry per CDR3 protein. Among about 670,000 distinct CDR3 sequences listed, approximately 52% were seen once. Material for sequencing was blood. All receptors come from an elderly woman in good health.

This clonotype was seen many times. The chain has TRBV27 and TRBJ2-7; D is perhaps TRBD2 (5 bases). The CDR3 is made up of 14 amino acids. Trimming shortened V by 4 bases and J by 3 bases, and 13 bases separated the two germline ends. Germline V CDR1 and CDR2: MNHEY, SMNVEV (reference sequence). The CDR3 DNA reads TGTGCCAGCAGTTACGCTCGAGGAGGCTACGAGCAGTACTTC. Amino acids: CASSYARGGYEQYF.

The genes are TRBV12-3 or TRBV12-4 and TRBJ2-7; D possibly corresponds to TRBD1 (5 bases). This CDR3 contains 15 residues. Trimming pared 6 bases from V and 0 bases from J, leaving 15 bases between. CDR3 bases: TGTGCCAGCAGCCCCCAGGGTCACCCCTCCTACGAGCAGTACTTC. Protein product: CASSPQGHPSYEQYF.

Regarding this clonotype: Compared with germline, one end of the junction differs, possibly owing to a read error. The J gene is TRBJ2-4, the V gene TRBV6-1; a possible D gene is TRBD2 (6 bases). This CDR3 is 14 amino acids long. Germline CDR1 and CDR2: MNHNS and SASEGT. The CDR3 bases are TGTGCCAGCAGCGGAGGGGCAGGCAGAAACATCCAGTACTTC. It is translated as CASSGGAGRNIQYF.

This clonotype was seen ten or more times. This chain connects TRBV21-1 to TRBJ2-7; TRBD1 reflects the table's D call only, with no check against the DNA. TRBV21-1 is flagged as a pseudogene. The CDR3 has 14 amino acids. In nucleotides, the CDR3 is TGTGCCAGCACCGGACAGACCAAGAAGACGGAGCAGTACTTC. It yields the protein CASTGQTKKTEQYF.

The chain has TRBV30 and TRBJ2-1, with TRBD2 matching over 7 bases. The length of the CDR3 is 15 residues. The trim removed 1 base at V and 0 bases at J, leaving 3 bases unmatched. The germline V gene encodes CDR1 GTSNPN and CDR2 SVGIG (reference sequence). The CDR3 coding sequence is TGTGCCTGGAGTGGGAGCGGGGTCTCCTACAATGAGCAGTTCTTC. Amino acids: CAWSGSGVSYNEQFF.

The chain recombines TRBV27 with TRBJ1-1; no firm D call. This CDR3 has 14 amino acids. V shed 0 bases and J shed 4 bases, with 9 bases lying between them. Germline V gene lookup returns CDR1 MNHEY and CDR2 SMNVEV (reference sequence). The CDR3 bases are TGTGCCAGCAGTTTATCGAAGGGCCTCACTGAAGCTTTCTTT. Amino acid sequence: CASSLSKGLTEAFF.

This clonotype was seen at least ten times. This chain uses TRBV12-3 or TRBV12-4 with TRBJ2-3; D gene unclear. The CDR3 has 14 amino acids. The ends were cut back, 6 bases at V and 3 bases at J, with 13 bases in the middle. Written as DNA, the CDR3 is TGTGCCAGCAGCCCTTGGGCCTCGACAGATACGCAGTATTTT. It codes for CASSPWASTDTQYF.

The gene calls are TRBV24-1 and TRBJ2-1, with D tentatively TRBD2 (5 bases). From germline, CDR1 is KGHDR and CDR2 SFDVKD. V was clipped by 1 base and J by 6 bases, with 12 bases between them. The CDR3 is 15 residues long. The CDR3 is CATSDFPTRLNEQFF. The CDR3 bases are TGTGCCACCAGTGATTTCCCCACTAGGCTCAATGAGCAGTTCTTC.

This clonotype was counted a single time. V and J are TRBV10-3 and TRBJ2-2; D is unclear. Germline values: CDR1 ENHRY, CDR2 SYGVKD. The V and J ends lost 4 bases and 6 bases respectively, with 9 bases between them. This CDR3 region has 13 residues. The CDR3 region has the DNA TGTGCCATCAGTGGCTGGGCGCCCGGGGAGCTGTTTTTT. It codes for CAISGWAPGELFF.

Points on this clonotype: A much larger clone differs from this one at a single base, so this may be a read error. This chain connects TRBV20-1 to TRBJ1-4, with D possibly being TRBD1 (5 bases). Germline lookup yields CDR1 DFQATT and CDR2 SNEGSKA (reference sequence). CDR3 length: 15 amino acids. The CDR3 here is CNARDSEGLSEKLFF. CDR3 DNA sequence: TGCAATGCTAGAGATTCGGAGGGGCTTTCGGAAAAACTGTTTTTT.